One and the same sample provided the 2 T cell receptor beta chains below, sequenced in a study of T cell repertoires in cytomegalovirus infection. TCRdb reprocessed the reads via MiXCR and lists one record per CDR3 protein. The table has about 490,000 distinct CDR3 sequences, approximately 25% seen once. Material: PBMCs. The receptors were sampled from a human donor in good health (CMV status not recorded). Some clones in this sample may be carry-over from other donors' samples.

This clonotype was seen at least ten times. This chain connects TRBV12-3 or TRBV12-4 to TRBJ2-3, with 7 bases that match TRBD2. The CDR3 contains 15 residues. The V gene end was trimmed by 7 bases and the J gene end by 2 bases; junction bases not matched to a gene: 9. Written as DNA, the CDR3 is TGTGCCAGCAACAAATTAGCGGGCTTCACAGATACGCAGTATTTT. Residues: CASNKLAGFTDTQYF.

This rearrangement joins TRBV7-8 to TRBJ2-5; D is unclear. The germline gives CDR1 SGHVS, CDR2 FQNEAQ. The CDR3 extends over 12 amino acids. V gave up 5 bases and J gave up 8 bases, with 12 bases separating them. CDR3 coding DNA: TGTGCCAGCAGCCAATCTTTAGGTACCCAGTACTTC. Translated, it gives CASSQSLGTQYF. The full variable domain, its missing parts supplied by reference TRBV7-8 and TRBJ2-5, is GAGVSQSPRYKVAKRGQDVALRCDPISGHVSLFWYQQALGQGPEFLTYFQNEAQLDKSGLPSDRFFAERPEGSVSTLKIQRTQQEDSAVYLCASSQSLGTQYFGPGTRLLVL.